What follows are 30 T cell receptor beta chains derived from one specimen sequenced in a study of blood T cell repertoires in COVID-19. Clones were sequenced by immunoSEQ multiplex PCR, and TCRdb holds only the in-frame ones, with some missing. This sample carries 130,000 to 150,000 clones, 84% of them seen once, and the ten largest clones take roughly 5.5%. Sequencing was performed on PBMCs or T cells enriched from blood (not recorded which). These receptors were obtained from a woman aged 45-59 years who had been exposed to COVID-19.

The chain carries TRBV3-1 (or the pseudogene TRBV3-2) and TRBJ2-2; D gene ambiguous. Germline assignment: CDR1 LGHDT and CDR2 YNNKEL (reference sequence). The CDR3 length is 16 residues. The V and J ends lost 3 bases and 3 bases respectively, with 14 bases between them. CDR3 bases: TGTGCCAGCAGCCACGGGTCCGGTTCGTACACCGGGGAGCTGTTTTTT. Encoded protein: CASSHGSGSYTGELFF.

The rearrangement joins TRBV5-1 to TRBJ2-5, with a tentative D call TRBD2 (6 bases). The V gene lost 1 base and the J gene lost 5 bases, with 12 bases spanning the gap. Germline CDR1 SGHRS, CDR2 YFSETQ. The CDR3 totals 14 residues. The chain's CDR3 is CASSLWGDLETQYF. In DNA form, the CDR3 reads TGCGCCAGCAGCTTGTGGGGGGATTTGGAGACCCAGTACTTC. Supplemented by reference TRBV5-1 and TRBJ2-5, the full variable domain reads KAGVTQTPRYLIKTRGQQVTLSCSPISGHRSVSWYQQTPGQGLQFLFEYFSETQRNKGNFPGRFSGRQFSNSRSEMNVSTLELGDSALYLCASSLWGDLETQYFGPGTRLLVL.

The genes are TRBV5-4 and TRBJ2-7; 11 bases align to TRBD2. The J segment lost 4 bases and the V segment lost 0 bases, leaving 0 bases of the junction unmatched. The germline CDR1 and CDR2 sequences are SGHNT and YYREEE (reference sequence). This CDR3 spans 14 amino acids. CDR3 loop: CASSLVAGGYEQYF. The CDR3 DNA reads as TGTGCCAGCAGCTTGGTAGCGGGGGGGTACGAGCAGTACTTC. The full variable domain, rest sourced from reference TRBV5-4 and TRBJ2-7, is ETGVTQSPTHLIKTRGQQVTLRCSSQSGHNTVSWYQQALGQGPQFIFQYYREEENGRGNFPPRFSGLQFPNYSSELNVNALELDDSALYLCASSLVAGGYEQYFGPGTRLTVT.

This clone was seen once. The V and J genes are TRBV30 and TRBJ2-5; 7 bases agree with TRBD2. CDR3 length: 13 residues. The ends lost 1 base at V and 4 bases at J; junction bases unmatched: 3. CDR1 is GTSNPN, CDR2 SVGIG, per germline (reference sequence). The CDR3 DNA is TGTGCCTGGAGTGACGGGGAGGGAGAGACCCAGTACTTC. Protein sequence: CAWSDGEGETQYF.

A single count supports this clone. The chain has TRBV6-4 and TRBJ1-4; 7 bases line up with TRBD1. Trimming took 0 bases from V and 5 from J; bases not matched to a gene: 3. The germline CDR1 and CDR2 sequences are MRHNA and SNTAGT. This CDR3 has 15 amino acids. As DNA, the CDR3 is TGTGCCAGCAGTGACTCCGGACAGGCGAATGAAAAACTGTTTTTT. It yields the protein CASSDSGQANEKLFF.

This clone turned up a few times. The chain couples TRBV2 to TRBJ1-3; the D is unclear. The germline gives CDR1 SNHLY, CDR2 FYNNEI. V was pared by 6 bases and J by 4 bases, with 13 bases between. The CDR3 sequence is 14 residues long. In nucleotides, the CDR3 is TGTGCCAGCAGGGGAGGACGGTGGGGAAACACCATATATTTT. This codes for CASRGGRWGNTIYF. Full variable domain (rest looked up from reference TRBV2 and TRBJ1-3): EPEVTQTPSHQVTQMGQEVILRCVPISNHLYFYWYRQILGQKVEFLVSFYNNEISEKSEIFDDQFSVERPDGSNFTLKIRSTKLEDSAMYFCASRGGRWGNTIYFGEGSWLTVV.

The V gene is TRBV5-1, the J gene TRBJ2-3, with TRBD2 matching over 8 bases. The germline V gene has CDR1 SGHRS and CDR2 YFSETQ. V lost 5 bases, J lost 0 bases, and 20 bases stayed unmatched. There are 20 residues in the CDR3. CDR3 bases: TGCGCCAGCAGTTCACGGGGGGGCCCTAGTACGTCCTATAGCACAGATACGCAGTATTTT. Protein sequence: CASSSRGGPSTSYSTDTQYF.

The rearrangement uses TRBV11-3 and TRBJ2-1; 10 nucleotides match TRBD2. The germline gives CDR1 SGHNT, CDR2 YENEEA. Losses at the gene ends were 1 base for V and 9 bases for J; bases not matched to a gene: 9. This CDR3 has 16 residues. The CDR3 nucleotides are TGTGCCAGCAGCTTAGGGGAGCTAGCGGGAGAACGTGAGCAGTTCTTC. The encoded protein is CASSLGELAGEREQFF. The variable domain in full, completed from reference TRBV11-3 and TRBJ2-1, reads EAGVVQSPRYKIIEKKQPVAFWCNPISGHNTLYWYLQNLGQGPELLIRYENEEAVDDSQLPKDRFSAERLKGVDSTLKIQPAELGDSAVYLCASSLGELAGEREQFFGPGTRLTVL.

The chain has TRBV18 and TRBJ1-5; D ambiguous. V lost 2 bases and J 6 bases, leaving 8 bases between the germline ends. The CDR3 consists of 13 residues. Germline CDR1 is KGHSH and CDR2 is LQKENI. DNA of the CDR3: TGTGCCAGCTCACCAGAGGGAGGTCAGCCCCAGCATTTT. This codes for CASSPEGGQPQHF.

The V and J genes are TRBV7-8 and TRBJ2-7; TRBD1 aligns across 11 bases. The CDR3 has 14 residues. The V segment lost 7 bases and the J segment 3 bases; nucleotides outside the gene matches: 5. Germline V gene lookup returns CDR1 SGHVS and CDR2 FQNEAQ. CDR3 loop: CASIDGTGGYEQYF. The CDR3 DNA reads TGTGCCAGCATCGACGGGACAGGGGGCTACGAGCAGTACTTC.

The chain uses TRBV4-1 and TRBJ2-4; 7 bases are a match to TRBD1. Trimming at V came to 0 bases and at J to 0 bases, leaving 11 bases not matched to a gene. Germline V CDR1 and CDR2: MGHRA, YSYEKL. This CDR3 contains 19 residues. The CDR3, as DNA: TGCGCCAGCAGCCAAGATTACGTGGACAGGTTTCCAGCCAAAAACATTCAGTACTTC. This codes for CASSQDYVDRFPAKNIQYF.

This chain joins TRBV24-1 and TRBJ1-1; D not certain. The CDR3 sequence is 16 residues long. Trimming left V 0 bases short and J 7 bases short, with 17 bases between. The V gene's germline CDR1 is KGHDR and CDR2 SFDVKD. CDR3 sequence (DNA): TGTGCCACCAGTGATTTGCGGGTTGGACGTCGGGGTGAAGCTTTCTTT. It specifies CATSDLRVGRRGEAFF.

The genes are TRBV5-1 and TRBJ2-5, with D possibly matching TRBD2 (6 bases). The CDR3 consists of 14 residues. Germline loops: CDR1 SGHRS, CDR2 YFSETQ. The germline V and J ends were trimmed by 0 bases and 5 bases, with 11 bases remaining between them. CDR3 coding DNA: TGCGCCAGCAGCTTGGGACTAGGCGTTGAGACCCAGTACTTC. Translation gives CASSLGLGVETQYF. The entire variable domain, with the rest obtained from reference TRBV5-1 and TRBJ2-5, is as follows: KAGVTQTPRYLIKTRGQQVTLSCSPISGHRSVSWYQQTPGQGLQFLFEYFSETQRNKGNFPGRFSGRQFSNSRSEMNVSTLELGDSALYLCASSLGLGVETQYFGPGTRLLVL.

The chain has TRBV6-1 and TRBJ1-2; 8 positions match TRBD1. Per the germline V gene, CDR1 is MNHNS and CDR2 is SASEGT. The CDR3 has 18 amino acids. Losses at the gene ends were 3 bases for V and 4 bases for J; bases not matched to a gene: 16. This CDR3 is CASSDERTGLPDPYGYTF. The CDR3 DNA reads TGTGCCAGCAGTGATGAGAGGACAGGGCTCCCCGACCCCTATGGCTACACCTTC.

The V call is TRBV29-1, the J call TRBJ2-5; 13 bases align to TRBD2. This CDR3 spans 14 amino acids. After removal of 4 bases from V and 5 bases from J, the junction contained 4 bases not matched to a gene. Germline V CDR1 and CDR2: SQVTM, ANQGSEA. Written as DNA, the CDR3 is TGCAGCGTTGGGACTAGCGGGAGATCGGAGACCCAGTACTTC. Translated, it gives CSVGTSGRSETQYF.

This clone occurred once. The chain is built from TRBV6-2 or TRBV6-3 and TRBJ2-5; 9 bases line up with TRBD1. The CDR3 contains 16 residues. The V segment lost 6 bases and the J segment 2 bases; nucleotides outside the gene matches: 10. The V gene's germline CDR1 is MNHEY and CDR2 SVGEGT. The CDR3 sequence: CASSRRDRVMQETQYF. CDR3 bases: TGTGCCAGCAGCCGCCGGGACAGGGTTATGCAAGAGACCCAGTACTTC.

The chain is built from TRBV24-1 and TRBJ1-1; 10 positions match TRBD1. This CDR3 region has 14 residues. Germline V lookup: CDR1 KGHDR, CDR2 SFDVKD. V lost 8 bases to trimming and J lost 7 bases; unmatched junction nucleotides: 9. Here the CDR3 reads CATNPRDRGYEAFF. In DNA, the CDR3 is TGTGCCACCAATCCACGGGACAGGGGTTATGAAGCTTTCTTT.

This clone was observed a few times. V and J are TRBV5-4 and TRBJ2-1; 14 positions match TRBD2. This CDR3 has 17 amino acids. From germline, CDR1 is SGHNT and CDR2 YYREEE (reference sequence). V was clipped by 3 bases and J by 6 bases; unmatched bases: 8. DNA for the CDR3: TGTGCCAGCAGCTCTAGCCTCGGGACTAGCGGGGGCAATGAGCAGTTCTTC. Protein sequence: CASSSSLGTSGGNEQFF. The full variable domain, in which reference TRBV5-4 and TRBJ2-1 provide the parts outside the CDR3, is ETGVTQSPTHLIKTRGQQVTLRCSSQSGHNTVSWYQQALGQGPQFIFQYYREEENGRGNFPPRFSGLQFPNYSSELNVNALELDDSALYLCASSSSLGTSGGNEQFFGPGTRLTVL.

The rearrangement uses TRBV6-5 and TRBJ1-4, with D tentatively TRBD1 (5 bases). V lost 6 bases to trimming and J lost 7 bases, with 9 bases between them. Germline V gives CDR1 MNHEY, CDR2 SVGAGI. The CDR3 is made up of 12 amino acids. The CDR3 coding sequence is TGTGCCAGCAGGGGGGGTGGTGAAAAACTGTTTTTT. Its translation: CASRGGGEKLFF.

This clone was seen only once. The CDR3 spells CASSRSRSGARSANYGYTF. The CDR3 coding sequence is TGTGCCAGCAGTCGATCTAGGTCAGGGGCACGATCAGCTAACTATGGCTACACCTTC. The chain has TRBV9 and TRBJ1-2, with a possible D match to TRBD1 (6 bases). The CDR3 spans 19 residues. The V end was cut by 5 bases, the J end by 0 bases, with 26 bases between. From germline, CDR1 is SGDLS and CDR2 YYNGEE.

The chain is built from TRBV9 and TRBJ1-3; 8 bases line up with TRBD1. Germline CDR1 SGDLS, CDR2 YYNGEE. V shed 2 bases and J 4 bases; nucleotides not matched to a gene: 8. The CDR3 contains 16 residues. This chain's CDR3 is CASSVGLSGGGNTIYF. CDR3 DNA: TGTGCCAGCAGCGTGGGTTTGTCAGGGGGCGGAAACACCATATATTTT. Looking up the rest from reference TRBV9 and TRBJ1-3 gives the full variable domain: DSGVTQTPKHLITATGQRVTLRCSPRSGDLSVYWYQQSLDQGLQFLIQYYNGEERAKGNILERFSAQQFPDLHSELNLSSLELGDSALYFCASSVGLSGGGNTIYFGEGSWLTVV.

A few counts support this clone. Other DNA sequences in the sample encode the same CDR3. The rearrangement links TRBV6-2 or TRBV6-3 to TRBJ2-1, with 8 nucleotides matching TRBD2. This CDR3 is built from 15 residues. After removal of 0 bases from V and 4 bases from J, the junction contained 2 bases not matched to a gene. CDR1 is MNHEY and CDR2 is SVGEGT in the germline V gene. The CDR3 DNA sequence: TGTGCCAGCAGTTACTCATCGGGAGGGTACAATGAGCAGTTCTTC. Protein: CASSYSSGGYNEQFF.

The chain uses TRBV5-1 and TRBJ2-6, with 8 nucleotides matching TRBD2. The CDR3 totals 17 residues. With 0 bases clipped from V and 2 bases from J, the junction kept 4 bases outside the gene matches. In germline, CDR1 is SGHRS, CDR2 YFSETQ. The CDR3 DNA is TGCGCCAGCAGCTTGGAAGCGCGGGGGGCTGGGGCCAACGTCCTGACTTTC. It specifies CASSLEARGAGANVLTF.

The gene calls are TRBV14 and TRBJ2-7, with 7 bases aligning to TRBD1. Looked up from germline, CDR1 is SGHDN and CDR2 is FVKESK. The CDR3 extends over 15 amino acids. V gave up 3 bases and J gave up 0 bases; unmatched junction bases: 5. The CDR3 region has the DNA TGTGCCAGCAGCCAGACGGGACAGCCCTCCTACGAGCAGTACTTC. Its protein is CASSQTGQPSYEQYF.

The rearrangement uses TRBV7-2 and TRBJ1-5; D gene unclear. This CDR3 is built from 15 residues. V was trimmed by 3 bases and J by 0 bases, leaving 9 bases between them. The germline V gene encodes CDR1 SGHTA and CDR2 FQGNSA. The CDR3 nucleotides read TGTGCCAGCAGCTTCTCCGGGTATAGCAATCAGCCCCAGCATTTT. Protein product: CASSFSGYSNQPQHF.

Of note for this clone: The same CDR3 is also encoded by other DNA sequences in this sample. This sequence joins TRBV20-1 and TRBJ1-5, with D perhaps matching TRBD1 (5 bases). This CDR3 comprises 12 residues. Trimming took 3 bases from V and 7 from J, leaving 10 bases between them. CDR1 DFQATT and CDR2 SNEGSKA come from the germline V gene (reference sequence). The CDR3 DNA reads TGCAGTGCTAGTAGACGGGGGCAGCCCCAGCATTTT. Translated: CSASRRGQPQHF.

This clone was recorded a few times. The CDR3 DNA sequence: TGTGCCTGGAAATCAGGGTCCACTAATGAAAAACTGTTTTTT. Its translation: CAWKSGSTNEKLFF. The chain is built from TRBV30 and TRBJ1-4; tentative D call: TRBD1 (5 bases). CDR3 size: 14 residues. CDR1 is GTSNPN, CDR2 SVGIG, per germline (reference sequence). V lost 4 bases and J 2 bases, leaving 11 bases between the germline ends. Full variable domain (outside the CDR3, taken from reference TRBV30 and TRBJ1-4): SQTIHQWPATLVQPVGSPLSLECTVEGTSNPNLYWYRQAAGRGLQLLFYSVGIGQISSEVPQNLSASRPQDRQFILSSKKLLLSDSGFYLCAWKSGSTNEKLFFGSGTQLSVL.

This clone has a handful of counts. The rearrangement joins TRBV5-1 to TRBJ2-2; TRBD1 matches 11 bases. The V segment lost 5 bases and the J segment 8 bases; nucleotides outside the gene matches: 5. CDR3 length: 14 residues. Germline V gene data show CDR1 as SGHRS and CDR2 as YFSETQ. The CDR3 protein is CASRRTGGEGELFF. The CDR3 bases are TGCGCCAGCAGACGGACAGGGGGCGAGGGGGAGCTGTTTTTT.

V and J are TRBV5-4 and TRBJ2-5; 9 nucleotides match TRBD1. The germline V gene encodes CDR1 SGHNT and CDR2 YYREEE (reference sequence). This CDR3 region has 13 residues. V lost 4 bases and J lost 6; bases outside the gene matches: 4. CDR3 loop: CASSPQGAKTQYF. The CDR3 DNA sequence: TGTGCCAGCAGCCCACAGGGGGCCAAGACCCAGTACTTC.

This sequence joins TRBV7-8 and TRBJ2-3, with D perhaps TRBD2 (6 bases). CDR3 size: 16 residues. CDR1 and CDR2 (germline): SGHVS, FQNEAQ. Between the trimmed V and J ends, which lost 2 bases and 0 bases, there was a span of 12 bases. The CDR3 DNA follows: TGTGCCAGCAGCTTATTCCGGGGGACTAGCACAGATACGCAGTATTTT. Amino acids: CASSLFRGTSTDTQYF. Drawing the rest from reference TRBV7-8 and TRBJ2-3, the complete variable domain is GAGVSQSPRYKVAKRGQDVALRCDPISGHVSLFWYQQALGQGPEFLTYFQNEAQLDKSGLPSDRFFAERPEGSVSTLKIQRTQQEDSAVYLCASSLFRGTSTDTQYFGPGTRLTVL.